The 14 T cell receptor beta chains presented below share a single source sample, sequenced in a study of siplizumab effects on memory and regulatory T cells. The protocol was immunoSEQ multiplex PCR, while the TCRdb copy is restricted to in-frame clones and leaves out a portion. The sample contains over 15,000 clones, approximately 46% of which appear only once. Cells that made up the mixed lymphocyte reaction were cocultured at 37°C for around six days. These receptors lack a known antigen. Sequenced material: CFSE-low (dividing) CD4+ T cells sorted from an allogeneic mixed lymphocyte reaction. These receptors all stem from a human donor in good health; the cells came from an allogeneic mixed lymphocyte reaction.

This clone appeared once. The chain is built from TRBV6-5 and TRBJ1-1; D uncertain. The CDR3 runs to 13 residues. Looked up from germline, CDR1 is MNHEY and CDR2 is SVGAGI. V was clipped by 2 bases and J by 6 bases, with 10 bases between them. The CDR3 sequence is CASSYPLGAEAFF. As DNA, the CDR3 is TGTGCCAGCAGTTACCCCCTAGGAGCTGAAGCTTTCTTT.

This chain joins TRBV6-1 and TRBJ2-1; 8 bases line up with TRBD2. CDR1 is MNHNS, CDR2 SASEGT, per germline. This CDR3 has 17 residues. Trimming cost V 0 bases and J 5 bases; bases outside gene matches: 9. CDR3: CASSEAPGTSIHNEQFF. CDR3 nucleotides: TGTGCCAGCAGTGAAGCGCCGGGGACTAGTATCCACAATGAGCAGTTCTTC.

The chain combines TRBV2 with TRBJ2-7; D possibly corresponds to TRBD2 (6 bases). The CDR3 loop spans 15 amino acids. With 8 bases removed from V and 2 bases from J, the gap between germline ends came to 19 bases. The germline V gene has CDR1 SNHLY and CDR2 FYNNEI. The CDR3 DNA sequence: TGTGCCAGCTCGACGGGGAGCCCGGGGGCCTACGAGCAGTACTTC. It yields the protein CASSTGSPGAYEQYF. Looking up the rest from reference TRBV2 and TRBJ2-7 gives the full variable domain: EPEVTQTPSHQVTQMGQEVILRCVPISNHLYFYWYRQILGQKVEFLVSFYNNEISEKSEIFDDQFSVERPDGSNFTLKIRSTKLEDSAMYFCASSTGSPGAYEQYFGPGTRLTVT.

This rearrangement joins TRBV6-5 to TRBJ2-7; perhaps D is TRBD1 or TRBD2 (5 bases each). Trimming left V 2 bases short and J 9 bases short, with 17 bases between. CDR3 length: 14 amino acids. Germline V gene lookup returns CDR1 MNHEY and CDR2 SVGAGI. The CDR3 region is CASSYVGTLAGQYF. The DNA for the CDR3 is TGTGCCAGCAGTTACGTGGGGACGCTTGCCGGGCAGTACTTC.

The chain's CDR3 is CASSGLARQETQYF. DNA of the CDR3: TGTGCCAGCAGCGGACTAGCCCGCCAAGAGACCCAGTACTTC. This chain uses TRBV7-2 with TRBJ2-5, with 8 nucleotides matching TRBD2. CDR3 size: 14 residues. The germline gives CDR1 SGHTA, CDR2 FQGNSA. Unmatched junction bases numbered 3, after V lost 5 bases and J lost 1 base.

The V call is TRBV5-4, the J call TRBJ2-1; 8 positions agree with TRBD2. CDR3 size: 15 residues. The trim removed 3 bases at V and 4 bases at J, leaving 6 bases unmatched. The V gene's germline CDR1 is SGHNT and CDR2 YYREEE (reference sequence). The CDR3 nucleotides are TGTGCCAGCAGCTCCGGGGGGGCCTTATACAATGAGCAGTTCTTC. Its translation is CASSSGGALYNEQFF. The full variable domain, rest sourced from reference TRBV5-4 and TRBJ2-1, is ETGVTQSPTHLIKTRGQQVTLRCSSQSGHNTVSWYQQALGQGPQFIFQYYREEENGRGNFPPRFSGLQFPNYSSELNVNALELDDSALYLCASSSGGALYNEQFFGPGTRLTVL.

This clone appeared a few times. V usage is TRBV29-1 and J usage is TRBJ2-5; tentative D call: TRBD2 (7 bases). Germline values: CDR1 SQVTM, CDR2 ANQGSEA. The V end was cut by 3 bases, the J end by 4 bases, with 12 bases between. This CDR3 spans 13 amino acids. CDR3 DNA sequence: TGCAGCGTTGAGGGCGGGGGCCCAGAGACCCAGTACTTC. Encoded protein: CSVEGGGPETQYF. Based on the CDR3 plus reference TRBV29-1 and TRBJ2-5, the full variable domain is SAVISQKPSRDICQRGTSLTIQCQVDSQVTMMFWYRQQPGQSLTLIATANQGSEATYESGFVIDKFPISRPNLTFSTLTVSNMSPEDSSIYLCSVEGGGPETQYFGPGTRLLVL.

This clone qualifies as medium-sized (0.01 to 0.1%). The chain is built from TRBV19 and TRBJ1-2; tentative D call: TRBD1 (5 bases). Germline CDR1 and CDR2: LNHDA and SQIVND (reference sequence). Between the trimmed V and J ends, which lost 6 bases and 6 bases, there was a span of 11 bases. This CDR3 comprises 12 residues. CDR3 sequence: CASRYEGNGYTF. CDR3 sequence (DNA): TGTGCCAGTAGGTACGAGGGGAATGGCTACACCTTC.

The CDR3 protein is CASSIGSRAPTETQYF. The CDR3 DNA reads TGTGCCAGTAGTATAGGGAGCAGGGCCCCCACAGAGACCCAGTACTTC. This chain uses TRBV19 with TRBJ2-5; tentatively, D is TRBD1 (5 bases). This CDR3 contains 16 residues. The germline CDR1 and CDR2 sequences are LNHDA and SQIVND (reference sequence). V was cut by 1 base and J by 4 bases, with 16 bases left in between.

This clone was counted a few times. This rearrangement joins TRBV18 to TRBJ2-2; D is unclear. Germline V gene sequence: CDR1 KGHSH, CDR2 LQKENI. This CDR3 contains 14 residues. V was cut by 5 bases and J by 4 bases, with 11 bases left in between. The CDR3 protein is CASSTNKGTGELFF. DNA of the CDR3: TGTGCCAGCTCAACAAACAAGGGCACCGGGGAGCTGTTTTTT.

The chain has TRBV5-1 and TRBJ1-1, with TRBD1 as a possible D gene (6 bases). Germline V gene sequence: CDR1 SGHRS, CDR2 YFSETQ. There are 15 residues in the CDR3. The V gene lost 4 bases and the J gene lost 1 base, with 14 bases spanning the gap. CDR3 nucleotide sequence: TGCGCCAGCAGCCCCGGGGGCGGAGGGAACACTGAAGCTTTCTTT. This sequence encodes CASSPGGGGNTEAFF.

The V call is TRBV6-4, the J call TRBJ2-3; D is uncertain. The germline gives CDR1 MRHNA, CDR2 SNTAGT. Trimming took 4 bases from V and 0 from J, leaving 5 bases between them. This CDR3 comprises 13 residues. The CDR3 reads CASSVDSTDTQYF. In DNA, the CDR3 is TGTGCCAGCAGTGTTGACAGCACAGATACGCAGTATTTT.

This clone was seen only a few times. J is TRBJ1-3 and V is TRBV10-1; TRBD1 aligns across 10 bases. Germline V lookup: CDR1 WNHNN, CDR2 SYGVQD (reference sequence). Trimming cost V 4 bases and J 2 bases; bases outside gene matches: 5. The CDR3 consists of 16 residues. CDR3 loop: CASSGGQGNTGNTIYF. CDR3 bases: TGCGCCAGCAGTGGGGGACAGGGGAATACTGGAAACACCATATATTTT.

The CDR3 reads CATSRDSAGWDIQYF. The DNA of the CDR3 is TGTGCCACCAGCAGAGATTCGGCAGGGTGGGACATTCAGTACTTC. The gene calls are TRBV15 and TRBJ2-4; perhaps TRBD1 as D (5 bases). There are 15 residues in the CDR3. Germline loops: CDR1 LNHNV, CDR2 YYDKDF (reference sequence). The V gene lost 0 bases and the J gene lost 8 bases, with 14 bases spanning the gap.